This entry lists 9 T cell receptor beta chains sequenced from one sample in a study of naive and memory T cell subsets. Both TRBC1 and TRBC2 were covered by a beta constant-region primer of two equimolar oligonucleotides. TCRdb redid the calling of the UMI-ligation and nested PCR reads with MiXCR, one entry per CDR3 protein. This sample has roughly 91,000 distinct CDR3 sequences, with under 15% found just once. The sample was central memory CD4+ T cells from blood. The receptors shown here come from a human donor in good health.

The chain employs TRBV6-5 and TRBJ1-1, with no clear D. The germline V and J ends were trimmed by 6 bases and 7 bases, with 18 bases remaining between them. Germline CDR1 MNHEY, CDR2 SVGAGI. The CDR3 loop spans 14 amino acids. CDR3 amino acids: CASSYGSGRSEAFF. The CDR3, as DNA: TGTGCCAGCAGCTACGGGTCGGGCCGGAGTGAAGCTTTCTTT.

This clonotype was picked up a small number of times. The genes are TRBV29-1 and TRBJ2-1, with D perhaps TRBD1 or TRBD2 (6 bases each). Trimming removed 3 bases from V and 5 bases from J, with 20 bases in between. Germline V CDR1 and CDR2: SQVTM, ANQGSEA. The CDR3 contains 16 residues. The DNA for the CDR3 is TGCAGCGTTGATGGGCTAGGGGGGTATGGGGACAATGAGCAGTTCTTC. This sequence encodes CSVDGLGGYGDNEQFF.

This clonotype was seen many times. CDR3 region: CASSTGYNEQFF. The CDR3 region has the DNA TGTGCCAGCAGTACAGGGTACAATGAGCAGTTCTTC. This rearrangement joins TRBV2 to TRBJ2-1, with a tentative D call TRBD1 (6 bases). The CDR3 spans 12 residues. Germline V lookup: CDR1 SNHLY, CDR2 FYNNEI. Trimming cost V 5 bases and J 4 bases, with 6 bases left between them.

The chain has TRBV28 and TRBJ2-5; no firm D call. The ends were cut back, 5 bases at V and 5 bases at J, with 18 bases in the middle. This CDR3 region has 15 residues. Germline V lookup: CDR1 MDHEN, CDR2 SYDVKM. This CDR3 reads CASSARTDLGETQYF. The CDR3 region has the DNA TGTGCCAGCAGTGCCCGGACGGATCTGGGGGAGACCCAGTACTTC.

This chain links TRBV11-3 with TRBJ2-1; 7 bases are a match to TRBD1. J was trimmed by 7 bases and V by 5 bases; bases with no gene match: 11. Germline values: CDR1 SGHNT, CDR2 YENEEA. There are 15 residues in the CDR3. CDR3 residues: CASSQQTGTANEQFF. CDR3 DNA sequence: TGTGCCAGCAGCCAGCAAACCGGGACAGCTAATGAGCAGTTCTTC.

This clonotype was counted ten times or more. The chain carries TRBV7-6 and TRBJ2-7; 12 nucleotides align to TRBD2. V shed 5 bases and J 4 bases; nucleotides not matched to a gene: 3. CDR1 and CDR2 (germline): SGHVS, FNYEAQ. The CDR3 is made up of 14 amino acids. For the CDR3, the DNA is TGTGCCAGCAGCCGGACTAGCGGGAAGTACGAGCAGTACTTC. Its protein is CASSRTSGKYEQYF.

This clonotype was detected many times. This sequence joins TRBV4-2 and TRBJ2-2; D possibly matches TRBD1 or TRBD2 (5 bases each). V was trimmed by 1 base and J by 0 bases, leaving 6 bases between them. This CDR3 is built from 15 residues. The germline gives CDR1 LGHNA, CDR2 YNFKEQ. The CDR3 is CASSQGGTNTGELFF. CDR3 nucleotides: TGTGCCAGCAGCCAAGGGGGGACGAACACCGGGGAGCTGTTTTTT.

The CDR3 loop reads CAWTSRANVLTF. In nucleotides, the CDR3 is TGTGCCTGGACTTCGCGGGCCAACGTCCTGACTTTC. The chain combines TRBV30 with TRBJ2-6; no firm D call. Trimming shortened V by 4 bases and J by 5 bases, and 6 bases separated the two germline ends. Germline V gene sequence: CDR1 GTSNPN, CDR2 SVGIG (reference sequence). This CDR3 comprises 12 residues.

The chain combines TRBV20-1 with TRBJ2-1; 10 nucleotides align to TRBD2. V lost 3 bases to trimming and J lost 3 bases; unmatched junction nucleotides: 11. Germline V gives CDR1 DFQATT, CDR2 SNEGSKA (reference sequence). The CDR3 has 17 amino acids. CDR3 loop: CSASRYSGRSFYNEQFF. In DNA form, the CDR3 reads TGCAGTGCTAGCCGGTATAGCGGGAGGTCCTTCTACAATGAGCAGTTCTTC.